This T cell receptor (beta chain) is from a study of tumor and adjacent non-tumor tissue in lung cancer. Study-wide background: Aged about 30 to 76 years, patients included 10 men and about 5 women with stage I to III disease. Study-wide results and caveats: Tumor TCR diversity, when higher, was linked to shorter survival.

For this clonotype: What it recognizes is unknown. Without the conserved terminal phenylalanine or tryptophan, this CDR3 likely stems from a read error. It is unclear where the CDR3 begins or ends on the DNA, so no DNA is shown, and the CDR3 is as TCRdb lists it.

Three rounds of nested PCR, following a modified ARM-PCR protocol, produced the TCRbeta library. TCRdb reprocessed the multiplex PCR reads with MiXCR, giving one entry per CDR3 protein. The sample lists around 80,000 distinct CDR3 sequences, less than 85% occurring once. The template was RNA from unsorted bulk tissue. This non-tumor lung sample came from over 3 cm beyond the tumor edge. The CDR3 spans 16 amino acids, including both terminal residues. From germline, CDR1 is SGHAT and CDR2 FQNNGV. V and J are TRBV11-2 and TRBJ2-2; no check of the table's D call, TRBD1, against the DNA was made. The sequencing sample was made of distant non-tumor lung tissue. The sequence derives from a man between 70 and 80 years old with non-small cell lung cancer. CDR3 region: CASSLVGTGVAGKLSL.